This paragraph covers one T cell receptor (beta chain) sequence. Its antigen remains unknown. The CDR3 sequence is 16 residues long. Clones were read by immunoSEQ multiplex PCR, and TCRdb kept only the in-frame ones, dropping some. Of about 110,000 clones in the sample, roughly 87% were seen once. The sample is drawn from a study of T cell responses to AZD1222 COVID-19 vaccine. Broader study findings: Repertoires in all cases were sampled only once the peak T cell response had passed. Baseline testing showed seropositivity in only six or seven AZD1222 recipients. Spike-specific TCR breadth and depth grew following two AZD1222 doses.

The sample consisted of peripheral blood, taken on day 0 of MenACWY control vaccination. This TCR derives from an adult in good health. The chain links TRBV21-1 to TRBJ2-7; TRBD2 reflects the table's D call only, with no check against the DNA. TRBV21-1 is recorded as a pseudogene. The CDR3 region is CASSKARVSGAYEQYF. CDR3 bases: TGTGCCAGCAGCAAAGCACGGGTCAGTGGAGCATACGAGCAGTACTTC.